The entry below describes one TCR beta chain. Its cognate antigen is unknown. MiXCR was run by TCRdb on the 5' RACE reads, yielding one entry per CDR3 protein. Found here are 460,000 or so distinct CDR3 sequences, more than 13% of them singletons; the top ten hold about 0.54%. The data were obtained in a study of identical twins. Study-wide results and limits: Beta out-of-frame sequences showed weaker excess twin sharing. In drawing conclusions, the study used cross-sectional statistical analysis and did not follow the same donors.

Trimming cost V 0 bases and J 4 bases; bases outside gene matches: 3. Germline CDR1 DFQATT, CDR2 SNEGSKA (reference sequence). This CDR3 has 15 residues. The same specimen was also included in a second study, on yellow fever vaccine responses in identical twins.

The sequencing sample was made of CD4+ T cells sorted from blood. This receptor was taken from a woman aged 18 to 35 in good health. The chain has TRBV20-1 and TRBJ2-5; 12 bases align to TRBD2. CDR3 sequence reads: CSARDWGLAGETQYF. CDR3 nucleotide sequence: TGCAGTGCTAGAGATTGGGGACTAGCGGGAGAGACCCAGTACTTC.